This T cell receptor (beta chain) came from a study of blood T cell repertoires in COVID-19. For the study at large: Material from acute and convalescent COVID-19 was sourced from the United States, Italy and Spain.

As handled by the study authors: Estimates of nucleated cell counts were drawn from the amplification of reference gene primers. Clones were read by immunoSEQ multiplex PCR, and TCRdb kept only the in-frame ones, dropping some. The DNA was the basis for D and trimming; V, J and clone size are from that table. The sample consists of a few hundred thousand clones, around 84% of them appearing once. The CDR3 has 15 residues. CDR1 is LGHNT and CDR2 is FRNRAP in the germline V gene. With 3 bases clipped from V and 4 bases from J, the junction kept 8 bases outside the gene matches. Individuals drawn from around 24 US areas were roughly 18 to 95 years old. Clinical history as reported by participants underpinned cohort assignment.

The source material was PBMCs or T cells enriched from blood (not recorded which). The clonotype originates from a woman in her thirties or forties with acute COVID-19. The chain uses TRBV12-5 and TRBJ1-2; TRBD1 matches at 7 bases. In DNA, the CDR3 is TGTGCTAGTGGTTTTTTGGGCGACAGGGTCTATGGCTACACCTTC. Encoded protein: CASGFLGDRVYGYTF. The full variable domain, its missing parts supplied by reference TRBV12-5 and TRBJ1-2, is DARVTQTPRHKVTEMGQEVTMRCQPILGHNTVFWYRQTMMQGLELLAYFRNRAPLDDSGMPKDRFSAEMPDATLATLKIQPSEPRDSAVYFCASGFLGDRVYGYTFGSGTRLTVV.